This TCR beta chain derives from a study of cytomegalovirus exposure and HLA in healthy donors. This clone has only one observation. CDR1 is MDHEN, CDR2 SYDVKM, per germline. The length of the CDR3 is 14 residues. The germline V and J ends were trimmed by 6 bases and 3 bases, with 12 bases remaining between them. PCR amplification relied on 60 Vbeta primers (plus 13 Jbeta primers). Clones were read by immunoSEQ multiplex PCR, and TCRdb kept only the in-frame ones, dropping some. The sample consists of about 160,000 clones, 80% of them appearing once. This clonotype was obtained from a man younger than 45 in good health and CMV-seronegative. This chain connects TRBV28 to TRBJ1-5; no reliable D call. The specimen sequenced was PBMCs. Written as DNA, the CDR3 is TGTGCCAGCAGCCGTTACAGTTCCAATCAGCCCCAGCATTTT. It specifies CASSRYSSNQPQHF.